This is a list of T cell receptor beta chains from one sample in a study of T-cell reconstitution after alpha-beta-depleted transplantation in children. TCRdb called the PCR reads again in MiXCR, with one record for every CDR3 protein. The sample carries 350,000 to 450,000 distinct CDR3 sequences, about 14% recorded once. Source: PBMCs, taken from the stem cell graft. The receptors stem from a human donor who donated a stem cell graft to a child with Fanconi anemia. Each CDR3 is given with its conserved first and last residue. The D gene is left open where the match is weak. Part of the rows lack a size; the others show once, few, many or a class for expanded clones.

D gene	clone size	V gene	J gene	CDR3 DNA	CDR3 protein
.	.	TRBV20-1	TRBJ1-5	TGCAGTGCTAGAGAGGCTTATGGGAATCAGCCCCAGCATTTT	CSAREAYGNQPQHF
.	few	TRBV9	TRBJ1-5	TGTGCCAGCAGCCCTCCCGCGAATCAGCCCCAGCATTTT	CASSPPANQPQHF
.	few	TRBV10-1	TRBJ1-3	TGCGCCAGCAGTGATCCCTCCTCTGGAAACACCATATATTTT	CASSDPSSGNTIYF
TRBD1	.	TRBV5-1	TRBJ2-5	TGCGCCAGCAGCGAACAGGGGGCTTCGCAGACCCAGTACTTC	CASSEQGASQTQYF
TRBD2	.	TRBV12-3/TRBV12-4	TRBJ2-1	TGTGCCAGCCTTCGGCGGGGGGACAATGAGCAGTTCTTC	CASLRRGDNEQFF
.	few	TRBV3-1	TRBJ2-2	TGTGCCAGCAGCCTACTCTTGAGCACCGGGGAGCTGTTTTTT	CASSLLLSTGELFF
.	.	TRBV6-2/TRBV6-3	TRBJ2-7	TGTGCCAGCACCCGGGGAGACGGCCCCTCGACGCAGTACTTC	CASTRGDGPSTQYF
.	many	TRBV4-3	TRBJ1-2	TGCGCCAGCAGCCAAGCACCAGCCCTCTATGGCTACACCTTC	CASSQAPALYGYTF
.	few	TRBV25-1	TRBJ2-3	TGTGCCAGCAGTTGGGGGTTCACAGATACGCAGTATTTT	CASSWGFTDTQYF
TRBD2	.	TRBV5-1	TRBJ2-5	TGCGCCAGCAGTCCTAGCGGGGGACGGGAGACCCAGTACTTC	CASSPSGGRETQYF